The entry below describes one T cell receptor beta chain. Sequenced by immunoSEQ multiplex PCR; TCRdb stores in-frame clones only, minus some. The sample lists 300,000 to 350,000 clones, roughly 91% occurring once. Treatment specified: around 19 received Ad26.COV2.S at low or high dose, single or two shots; about 5 received placebo; per-sample allocation not given. The investigators took samples on day 63 after the first vaccine or placebo injection. This record comes from a study of Ad26.COV2.S vaccination and SARS-CoV-2 variants. In the study overall: Once, or twice with 56 days between doses, Ad26.COV2.S was given intramuscularly.

Deletions cut 10 bases from V and 6 bases from J, with 28 bases between. The V gene's germline CDR1 is LNHDA and CDR2 SQIVND (reference sequence). This CDR3 is built from 17 residues. Here the sequenced sample was peripheral blood, taken in a trial of Ad26.COV2.S vaccine versus placebo. The chain uses TRBV19 and TRBJ1-5, with a weak D call TRBD1 (6 bases). The receptor was derived from a person aged 18-65 years who received the Ad26.COV2.S COVID-19 vaccine or a placebo. CDR3: CANSPDGGLVLGQPQHF. DNA for the CDR3: TGTGCCAATAGCCCTGACGGGGGCCTTGTATTGGGTCAGCCCCAGCATTTT.